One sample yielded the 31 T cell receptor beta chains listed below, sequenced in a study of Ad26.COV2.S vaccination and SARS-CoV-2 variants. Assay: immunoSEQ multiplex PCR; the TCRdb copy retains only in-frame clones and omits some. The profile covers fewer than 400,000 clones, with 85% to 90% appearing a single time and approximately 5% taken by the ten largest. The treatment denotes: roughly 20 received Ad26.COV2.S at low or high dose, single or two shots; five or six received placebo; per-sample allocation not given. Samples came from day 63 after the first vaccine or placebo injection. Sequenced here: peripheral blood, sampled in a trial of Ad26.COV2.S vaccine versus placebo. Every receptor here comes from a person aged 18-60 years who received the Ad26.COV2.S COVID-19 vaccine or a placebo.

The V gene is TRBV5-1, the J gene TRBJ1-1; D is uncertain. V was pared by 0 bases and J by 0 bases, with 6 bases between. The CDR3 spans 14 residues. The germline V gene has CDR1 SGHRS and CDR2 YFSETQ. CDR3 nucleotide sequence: TGCGCCAGCAGCTTGGAAACCTTGAACACTGAAGCTTTCTTT. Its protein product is CASSLETLNTEAFF.

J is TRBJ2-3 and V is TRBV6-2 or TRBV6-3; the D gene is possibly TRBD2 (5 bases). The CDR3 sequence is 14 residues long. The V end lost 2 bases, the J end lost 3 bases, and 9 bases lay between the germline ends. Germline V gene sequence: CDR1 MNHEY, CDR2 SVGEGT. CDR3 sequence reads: CASSYPAATDTQYF. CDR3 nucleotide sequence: TGTGCCAGCAGTTACCCAGCGGCAACAGATACGCAGTATTTT.

CDR3 in amino acids: CASSDRGAYGYTF. The CDR3 DNA reads TGTGCCAGCAGCGACAGGGGGGCCTATGGCTACACCTTC. J is TRBJ1-2 and V is TRBV7-2; 9 nucleotides align to TRBD1. V shed 5 bases, J shed 4 bases, and the junction held 2 bases outside the gene matches. Germline CDR1 and CDR2: SGHTA and FQGNSA. This CDR3 spans 13 amino acids.

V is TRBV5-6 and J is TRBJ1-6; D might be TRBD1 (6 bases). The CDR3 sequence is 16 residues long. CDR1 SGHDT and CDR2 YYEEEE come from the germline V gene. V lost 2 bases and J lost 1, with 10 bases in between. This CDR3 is CASSFEGGSYNSPLHF. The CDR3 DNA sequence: TGTGCCAGCAGCTTTGAGGGGGGGTCCTATAATTCACCCCTCCACTTT.

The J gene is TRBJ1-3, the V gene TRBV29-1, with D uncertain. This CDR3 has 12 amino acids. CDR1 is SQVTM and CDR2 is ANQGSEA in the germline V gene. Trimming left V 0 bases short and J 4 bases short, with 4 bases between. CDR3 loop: CSVEDPGNTIYF. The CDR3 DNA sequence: TGCAGCGTTGAAGATCCAGGAAACACCATATATTTT.

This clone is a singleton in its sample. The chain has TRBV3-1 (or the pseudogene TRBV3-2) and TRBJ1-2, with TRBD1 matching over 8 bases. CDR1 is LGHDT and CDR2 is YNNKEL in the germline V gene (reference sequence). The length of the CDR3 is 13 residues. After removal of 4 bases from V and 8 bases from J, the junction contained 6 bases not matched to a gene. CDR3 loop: CASSPRQGMGYTF. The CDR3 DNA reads TGTGCCAGCAGCCCTCGACAGGGGATGGGCTACACCTTC.

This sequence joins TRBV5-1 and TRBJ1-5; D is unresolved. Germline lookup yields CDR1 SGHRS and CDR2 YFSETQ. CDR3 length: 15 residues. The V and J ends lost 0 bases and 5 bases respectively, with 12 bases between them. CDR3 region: CASSLGPTTDQPQHF. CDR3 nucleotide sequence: TGCGCCAGCAGCTTGGGGCCGACAACCGATCAGCCCCAGCATTTT.

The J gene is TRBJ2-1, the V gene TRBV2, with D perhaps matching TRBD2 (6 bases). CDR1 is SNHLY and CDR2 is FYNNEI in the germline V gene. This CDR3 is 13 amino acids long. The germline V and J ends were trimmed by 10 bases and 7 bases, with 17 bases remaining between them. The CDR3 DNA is TGTGCCACCCTCGCGGAGGAGGGAAATGAGCAGTTCTTC. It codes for CATLAEEGNEQFF.

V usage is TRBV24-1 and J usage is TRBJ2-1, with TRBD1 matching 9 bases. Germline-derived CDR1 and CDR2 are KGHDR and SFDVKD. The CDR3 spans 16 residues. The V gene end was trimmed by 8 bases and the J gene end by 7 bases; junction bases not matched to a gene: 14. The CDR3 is CATNTNRDRARNEQFF. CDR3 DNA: TGTGCCACCAATACAAACCGGGACAGGGCCAGGAATGAGCAGTTCTTC.

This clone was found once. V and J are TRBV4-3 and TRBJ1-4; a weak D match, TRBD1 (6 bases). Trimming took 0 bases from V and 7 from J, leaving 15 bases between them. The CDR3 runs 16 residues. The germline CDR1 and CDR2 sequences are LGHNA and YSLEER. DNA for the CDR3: TGCGCCAGCAGCCAAGAAGGGGGGGGACTGGGTGAAAAACTGTTTTTT. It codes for CASSQEGGGLGEKLFF.

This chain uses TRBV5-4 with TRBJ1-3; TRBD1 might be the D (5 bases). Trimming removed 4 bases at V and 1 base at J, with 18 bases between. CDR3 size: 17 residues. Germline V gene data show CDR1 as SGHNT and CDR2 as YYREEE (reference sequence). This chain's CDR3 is CASSLTSGGKSGNTIYF. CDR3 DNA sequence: TGTGCCAGCAGCCTCACTTCGGGGGGGAAGTCTGGAAACACCATATATTTT.

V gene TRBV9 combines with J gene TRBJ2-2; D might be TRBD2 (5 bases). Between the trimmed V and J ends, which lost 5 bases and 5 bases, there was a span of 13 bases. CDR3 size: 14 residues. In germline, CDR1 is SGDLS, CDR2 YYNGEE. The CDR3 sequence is CASSGVLGTGELFF. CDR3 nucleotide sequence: TGTGCCAGCAGTGGAGTACTAGGGACCGGGGAGCTGTTTTTT.

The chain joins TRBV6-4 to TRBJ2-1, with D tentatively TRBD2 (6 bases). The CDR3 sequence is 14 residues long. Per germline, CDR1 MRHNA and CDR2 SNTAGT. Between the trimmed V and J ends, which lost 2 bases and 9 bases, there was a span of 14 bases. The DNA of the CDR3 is TGTGCCAGCAGTGACAGGAGGGTCAAGGGTGAGCAGTTCTTC. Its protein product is CASSDRRVKGEQFF.

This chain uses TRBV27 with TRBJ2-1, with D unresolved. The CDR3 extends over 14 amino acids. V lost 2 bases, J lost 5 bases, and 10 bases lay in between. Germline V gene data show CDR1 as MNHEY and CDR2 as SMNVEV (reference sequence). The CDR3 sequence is CASSLERFNNEQFF. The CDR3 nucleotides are TGTGCCAGCAGTTTAGAAAGGTTTAACAATGAGCAGTTCTTC.

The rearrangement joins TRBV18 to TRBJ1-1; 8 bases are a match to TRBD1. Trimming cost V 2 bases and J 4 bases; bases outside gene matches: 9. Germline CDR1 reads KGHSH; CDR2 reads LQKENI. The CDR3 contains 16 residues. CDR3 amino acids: CASSPRQGAGGTEAFF. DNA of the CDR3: TGTGCCAGCTCACCAAGGCAGGGGGCGGGCGGCACTGAAGCTTTCTTT.

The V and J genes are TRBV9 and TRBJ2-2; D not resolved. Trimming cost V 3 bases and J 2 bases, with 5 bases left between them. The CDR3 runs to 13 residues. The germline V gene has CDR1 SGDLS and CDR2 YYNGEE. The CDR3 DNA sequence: TGTGCCAGCAGCGAGGCTAACACCGGGGAGCTGTTTTTT. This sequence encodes CASSEANTGELFF.

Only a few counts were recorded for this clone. The CDR3 DNA follows: TGTGCCTGGAGTGGGACTAGACAAGGAGAAGGGTATGGCTACACCTTC. Translating gives CAWSGTRQGEGYGYTF. The chain links TRBV30 to TRBJ1-2; the D is unclear. The germline V gene has CDR1 GTSNPN and CDR2 SVGIG (reference sequence). The CDR3 spans 16 residues. The ends were cut back, 1 base at V and 5 bases at J, with 20 bases in the middle.

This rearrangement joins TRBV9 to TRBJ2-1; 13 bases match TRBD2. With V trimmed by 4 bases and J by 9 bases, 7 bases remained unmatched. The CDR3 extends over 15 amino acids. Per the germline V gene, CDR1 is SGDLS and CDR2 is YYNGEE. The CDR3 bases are TGTGCCAGCAGCAGAACTAGCGGGAGGGGGGTTGAGCAGTTCTTC. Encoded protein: CASSRTSGRGVEQFF.

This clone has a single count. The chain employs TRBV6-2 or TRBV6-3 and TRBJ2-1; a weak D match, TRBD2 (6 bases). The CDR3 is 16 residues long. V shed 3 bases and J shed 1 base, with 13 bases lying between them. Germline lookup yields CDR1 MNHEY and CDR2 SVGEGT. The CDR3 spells CASSYSPGRSYNEQFF. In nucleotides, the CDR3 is TGTGCCAGCAGTTATTCCCCCGGGAGATCCTACAATGAGCAGTTCTTC.

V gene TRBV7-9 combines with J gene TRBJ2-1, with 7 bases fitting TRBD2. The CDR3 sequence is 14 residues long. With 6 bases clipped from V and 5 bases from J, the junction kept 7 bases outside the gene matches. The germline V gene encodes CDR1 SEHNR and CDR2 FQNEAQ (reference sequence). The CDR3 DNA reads TGTGCCAGCAGGAGGGCTAGCGGTCACAATGAGCAGTTCTTC. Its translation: CASRRASGHNEQFF. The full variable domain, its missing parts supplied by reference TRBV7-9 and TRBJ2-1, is DTGVSQNPRHKITKRGQNVTFRCDPISEHNRLYWYRQTLGQGPEFLTYFQNEAQLEKSRLLSDRFSAERPKGSFSTLEIQRTEQGDSAMYLCASRRASGHNEQFFGPGTRLTVL.

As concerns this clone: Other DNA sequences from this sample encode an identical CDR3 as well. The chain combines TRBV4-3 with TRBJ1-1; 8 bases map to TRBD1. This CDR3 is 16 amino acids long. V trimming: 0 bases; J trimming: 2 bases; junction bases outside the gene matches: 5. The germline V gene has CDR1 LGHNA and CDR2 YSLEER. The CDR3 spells CASSQDPQGANTEAFF. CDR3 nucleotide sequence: TGCGCCAGCAGCCAAGACCCCCAGGGGGCAAACACTGAAGCTTTCTTT.

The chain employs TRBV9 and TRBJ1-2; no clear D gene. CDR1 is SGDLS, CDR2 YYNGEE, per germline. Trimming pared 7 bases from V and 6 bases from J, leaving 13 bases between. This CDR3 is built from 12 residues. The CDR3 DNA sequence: TGTGCCAGCGGCCCCAGAGGGAATGGCTACACCTTC. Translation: CASGPRGNGYTF. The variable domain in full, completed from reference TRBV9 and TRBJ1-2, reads DSGVTQTPKHLITATGQRVTLRCSPRSGDLSVYWYQQSLDQGLQFLIQYYNGEERAKGNILERFSAQQFPDLHSELNLSSLELGDSALYFCASGPRGNGYTFGSGTRLTVV.

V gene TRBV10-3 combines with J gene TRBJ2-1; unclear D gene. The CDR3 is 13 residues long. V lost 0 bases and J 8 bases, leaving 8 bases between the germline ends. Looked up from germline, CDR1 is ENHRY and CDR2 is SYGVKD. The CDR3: CAISESMGDEQFF. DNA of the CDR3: TGTGCCATCAGTGAGTCGATGGGCGATGAGCAGTTCTTC.

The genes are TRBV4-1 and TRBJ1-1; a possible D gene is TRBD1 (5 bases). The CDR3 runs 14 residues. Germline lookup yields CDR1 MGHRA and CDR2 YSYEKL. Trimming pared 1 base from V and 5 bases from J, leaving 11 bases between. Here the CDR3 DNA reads TGCGCCAGCAGCCAAGTTAAGGGGTGGACTGAAGCTTTCTTT. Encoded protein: CASSQVKGWTEAFF.

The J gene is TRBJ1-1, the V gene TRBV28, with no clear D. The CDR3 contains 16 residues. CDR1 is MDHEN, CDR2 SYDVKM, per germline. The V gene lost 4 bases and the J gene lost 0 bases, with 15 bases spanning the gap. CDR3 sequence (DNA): TGTGCCAGCAGTTCCCCACCGGAGCCGATGAACACTGAAGCTTTCTTT. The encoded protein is CASSSPPEPMNTEAFF.

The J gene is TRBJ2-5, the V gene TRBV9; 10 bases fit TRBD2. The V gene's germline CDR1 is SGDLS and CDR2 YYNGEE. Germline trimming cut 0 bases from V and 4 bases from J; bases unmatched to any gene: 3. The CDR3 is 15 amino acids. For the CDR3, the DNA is TGTGCCAGCAGCGTAGTAGCGGGAGGTGTAGAGACCCAGTACTTC. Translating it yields CASSVVAGGVETQYF.

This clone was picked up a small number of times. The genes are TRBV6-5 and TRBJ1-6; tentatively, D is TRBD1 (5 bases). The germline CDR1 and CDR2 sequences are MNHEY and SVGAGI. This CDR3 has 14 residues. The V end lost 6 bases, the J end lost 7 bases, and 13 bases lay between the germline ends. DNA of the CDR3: TGTGCCAGCAGCCTGGGGGGGTGGAATTCACCCCTCCACTTT. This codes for CASSLGGWNSPLHF.

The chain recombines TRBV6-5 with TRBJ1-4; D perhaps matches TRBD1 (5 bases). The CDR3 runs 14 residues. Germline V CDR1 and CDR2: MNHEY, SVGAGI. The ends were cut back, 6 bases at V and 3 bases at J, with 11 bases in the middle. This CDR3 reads CASRRGGPNEKLFF. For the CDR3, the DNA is TGTGCCAGCAGGAGGGGAGGGCCTAATGAAAAACTGTTTTTT.

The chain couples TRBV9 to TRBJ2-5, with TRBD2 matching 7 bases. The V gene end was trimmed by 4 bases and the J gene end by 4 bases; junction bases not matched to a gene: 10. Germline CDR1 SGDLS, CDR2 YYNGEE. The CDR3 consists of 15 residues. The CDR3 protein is CASSPRGWEGETQYF. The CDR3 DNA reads TGTGCCAGCAGCCCCCGGGGCTGGGAGGGAGAGACCCAGTACTTC.

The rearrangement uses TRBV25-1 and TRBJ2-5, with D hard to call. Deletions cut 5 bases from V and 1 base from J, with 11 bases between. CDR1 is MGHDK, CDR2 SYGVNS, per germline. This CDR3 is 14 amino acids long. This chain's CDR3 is CASSTSLSQETQYF. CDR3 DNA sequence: TGTGCCAGCAGTACCTCCCTGAGCCAAGAGACCCAGTACTTC.

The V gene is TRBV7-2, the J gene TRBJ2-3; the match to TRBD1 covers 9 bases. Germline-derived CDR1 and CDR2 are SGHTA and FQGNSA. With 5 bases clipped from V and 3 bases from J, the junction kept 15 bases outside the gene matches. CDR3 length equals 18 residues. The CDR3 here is CASSRGPGTGSATDTQYF. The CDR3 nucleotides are TGTGCCAGCAGCCGGGGTCCCGGGACAGGGAGCGCGACAGATACGCAGTATTTT.